These 7 T cell receptor beta chains share one sample of origin, sequenced in a study of a mutant IDH1 vaccine in newly diagnosed glioma. The data were produced by immunoSEQ multiplex PCR, yet TCRdb's version contains in-frame clones alone and is incomplete. The data show roughly 35,000 clones, with about 85% seen just once and around 5% held by the top ten. The time point was: baseline, week 1 (first vaccination visit). The treatment is: pre-vaccination baseline after standard-of-care therapy. Specimen: PBMCs, collected from a glioma patient treated with radiotherapy, temozolomide or both. All receptors come from a woman between 40 and 55 years old with glioma.

The rearrangement uses TRBV7-8 and TRBJ2-7; 8 bases line up with TRBD1. Per the germline V gene, CDR1 is SGHVS and CDR2 is FQNEAQ. The CDR3 totals 14 residues. Trimming took 5 bases from V and 2 from J; bases not matched to a gene: 5. The CDR3: CASSAQGGPYEQYF. The CDR3 DNA follows: TGTGCCAGCAGCGCACAGGGGGGTCCCTACGAGCAGTACTTC.

The chain employs TRBV7-2 and TRBJ1-1, with a weak D call TRBD1 (5 bases). CDR3 length: 17 residues. CDR1 and CDR2 from the germline V gene are SGHTA and FQGNSA. The germline V and J ends were trimmed by 7 bases and 0 bases, with 21 bases remaining between them. In nucleotides, the CDR3 is TGTGCCAGCATCCCCCCTTGGGGCAGTACCATGAACACTGAAGCTTTCTTT. It codes for CASIPPWGSTMNTEAFF.

This clone was counted a few times. The chain joins TRBV11-1 to TRBJ2-7; tentative D call: TRBD2 (6 bases). Deletions cut 8 bases from V and 6 bases from J, with 17 bases between. The CDR3 extends over 13 amino acids. The germline CDR1 and CDR2 sequences are SGHAT and FQDESV (reference sequence). This CDR3 reads CASGDGGGREQYF. The CDR3 DNA follows: TGTGCCAGCGGGGACGGAGGAGGGCGCGAGCAGTACTTC.

This chain uses TRBV7-2 with TRBJ1-1; D remains unclear. CDR3 length: 13 residues. Germline V gives CDR1 SGHTA, CDR2 FQGNSA. Trimming stripped 1 base from V and 8 bases from J, with 11 bases between. Written as DNA, the CDR3 is TGTGCCAGCAGCTTAGTTGTTGGGTCGGAAGCTTTCTTT. Translation: CASSLVVGSEAFF.

This clone was counted only a few times. This chain uses TRBV27 with TRBJ2-1, with 9 bases that match TRBD2. In germline, CDR1 is MNHEY, CDR2 SMNVEV (reference sequence). Losses at the gene ends were 4 bases for V and 6 bases for J; bases not matched to a gene: 10. CDR3 length: 16 residues. The CDR3: CASSYASGALFNEQFF. CDR3 coding DNA: TGTGCCAGCAGTTACGCTAGCGGGGCCTTATTCAATGAGCAGTTCTTC.

The V gene is TRBV7-2, the J gene TRBJ1-3; tentative D call: TRBD1 (5 bases). Germline CDR1 reads SGHTA; CDR2 reads FQGNSA. This CDR3 region has 15 residues. V was pared by 1 base and J by 4 bases, with 11 bases between. CDR3 coding DNA: TGTGCCAGCAGCTTAGGTCGGACAAAGGGAAACACCATATATTTT. It yields the protein CASSLGRTKGNTIYF.

The chain uses TRBV5-1 and TRBJ2-3; D remains ambiguous. V was pared by 2 bases and J by 3 bases, with 13 bases between. This CDR3 has 15 amino acids. Per germline, CDR1 SGHRS and CDR2 YFSETQ. The CDR3 sequence: CASSLEGRLTDTQYF. CDR3 DNA sequence: TGCGCCAGCAGCTTAGAAGGACGTCTTACAGATACGCAGTATTTT.